Listed here are 9 T cell receptor beta chains from one sample, sequenced in a study of cytomegalovirus exposure and HLA in healthy donors. The data were produced by immunoSEQ multiplex PCR, yet TCRdb's version contains in-frame clones alone and is incomplete. The table shows roughly 350,000 clones, with approximately 90% occurring only once. Sample: PBMCs. Source of these receptors: a woman between 18 and 30 years old in good health and CMV-seronegative.

The chain recombines TRBV7-2 with TRBJ2-1; TRBD2 agrees at 7 bases. V lost 5 bases, J lost 12 bases, and 16 bases stayed unmatched. Germline V gives CDR1 SGHTA, CDR2 FQGNSA. This CDR3 contains 15 residues. The CDR3 spells CASSILGRGTKAQFF. CDR3 bases: TGTGCCAGCAGCATACTAGGGAGGGGAACAAAGGCGCAGTTCTTC.

The J gene is TRBJ2-5, the V gene TRBV6-5; 9 bases map to TRBD1. The V and J ends lost 5 bases and 4 bases, in that order; junction bases with no gene match: 8. The CDR3 runs to 15 residues. Germline V gene lookup returns CDR1 MNHEY and CDR2 SVGAGI. CDR3 in amino acids: CASSTWQTGGETQYF. Here the CDR3 DNA reads TGTGCCAGCAGTACGTGGCAGACAGGGGGAGAGACCCAGTACTTC.

Worth noting for this clone: One end of the junction is discordant with germline, which a read error may explain. This chain connects TRBV5-1 to TRBJ2-1; 7 nucleotides agree with TRBD1. Germline V gene data show CDR1 as SGHRS and CDR2 as YFSETQ. The CDR3 spans 16 residues. The CDR3 spells CASRLTGSGSYNEQFF. The DNA for the CDR3 is TGCGCCAGCCGCTTGACAGGGTCTGGCTCCTACAATGAGCAGTTCTTC.

This chain links TRBV28 with TRBJ2-7; D is perhaps TRBD1 (5 bases). CDR3 length: 16 amino acids. Per the germline V gene, CDR1 is MDHEN and CDR2 is SYDVKM. V dropped 4 bases and J dropped 0 bases, with 16 bases sitting between them. The CDR3 is CASSSQGRAFSYEQYF. The CDR3 nucleotides read TGTGCCAGCAGTTCCCAGGGTAGGGCCTTCTCCTACGAGCAGTACTTC.

The chain couples TRBV6-5 to TRBJ2-4; 9 positions agree with TRBD1. This CDR3 is built from 14 residues. Per germline, CDR1 MNHEY and CDR2 SVGAGI. Trimming cost V 6 bases and J 7 bases; bases outside gene matches: 7. The DNA of the CDR3 is TGTGCCAGCAGCCAGGGACAGGGTATTAACATTCAGTACTTC. This encodes CASSQGQGINIQYF.

This chain connects TRBV6-5 to TRBJ2-7, with TRBD2 as a possible D gene (6 bases). Germline V gene sequence: CDR1 MNHEY, CDR2 SVGAGI. V lost 2 bases to trimming and J lost 3 bases, with 14 bases between them. The length of the CDR3 is 15 residues. CDR3 sequence (DNA): TGTGCCAGCAGTTACGCGGTAGCGGAGGTCTACGAGCAGTACTTC. Translation: CASSYAVAEVYEQYF.

This clone came up a few times. The chain has TRBV28 and TRBJ2-7; D is undetermined. The CDR3 contains 10 residues. Between the trimmed V and J ends, which lost 7 bases and 6 bases, there was a span of 7 bases. Looked up from germline, CDR1 is MDHEN and CDR2 is SYDVKM. CDR3 DNA sequence: TGTGCCAGCACTGGAGCCGAGCAGTACTTC. Protein sequence: CASTGAEQYF.

Sample share makes this clone medium-sized. The chain uses TRBV30 and TRBJ1-3; a weak D match, TRBD1 (6 bases). V lost 5 bases, J lost 11 bases, and 16 bases lay in between. CDR1 and CDR2 from the germline V gene are GTSNPN and SVGIG (reference sequence). The CDR3 has 12 amino acids. CDR3 in amino acids: CAWGVTGGAIYF. As DNA, the CDR3 is TGTGCCTGGGGAGTGACTGGGGGCGCCATATATTTT.

This clone has only a few counts. The chain joins TRBV6-5 to TRBJ1-1; D is undetermined. The germline V gene has CDR1 MNHEY and CDR2 SVGAGI. CDR3 length: 14 residues. Trimming shortened V by 5 bases and J by 5 bases, and 15 bases separated the two germline ends. The CDR3 nucleotides are TGTGCCAGCAGTCAAGACCCCGGCAGGACTGAAGCTTTCTTT. Translating it yields CASSQDPGRTEAFF.